This T cell receptor beta chain was identified during a study of spatial heterogeneity in lung cancer. Across the study: Alpha-chain detections were consistently fewer than beta-chain detections among the sequences.

TCRdb re-analysed the 5' RACE reads in MiXCR, keeping a single row per CDR3 protein. The table has just over 8,000 distinct CDR3 sequences, 9.6% seen once; the top ten hold 10% to 15%. This CDR3 is built from 17 residues. Germline CDR1 reads MNHEY; CDR2 reads SMNVEV (reference sequence). Trimming took off 3 bases at V and 2 bases at J, with 19 bases between the two ends. The sample's time point: sample taken at primary tumor resection. In each case, whole RNA from tumor, nontumor lung or frozen PBMC was sequenced unsorted. This clonotype has a count of ten or more. Antigen specificity is unknown. Study findings and constraints: Expanded intratumoral alpha and beta TCR counts tracked tumor mutation counts. Expanded TCR counts, ubiquitous and regional, correlated respectively with ubiquitous and regional nonsynonymous mutation counts.

Here the sequenced sample was lung tumor tissue, taken at surgery. The TCR was taken from a male donor with early-stage non-small cell lung cancer. The chain joins TRBV27 to TRBJ1-2; D is ambiguous. CDR3: CASSLGRHTTTNYGYTF. The DNA for the CDR3 is TGTGCCAGCAGTTTGGGCCGACACACAACAACCAACTATGGCTACACCTTC.